A single sample is the source of the 13 T cell receptor beta chains below, sequenced in a study of CD8+ T cells in alopecia areata (dated by TCRdb to 2017 to 2018). Lesional scalp punch biopsies and peripheral blood were collected from alopecia areata patients. The method was the immunoSEQ multiplex PCR assay. RNA was extracted from all samples and reverse transcribed into cDNA as template for TCR sequencing. Here the immuneACCESS table is served through TCRdb, limited to in-frame sequences with V and J called. Missing clones are a known gap in these copies; in checked studies unresolved V genes cover under half, and the rest lacks a known reason. Recorded for this sample are 10,000 to 15,000 clones; around 62% of them occurred a single time. The ten largest clones represent 11% to 15% of the sample. The sample taken for sequencing was skin. These receptor sequences come from a human donor with alopecia areata.

The rearrangement joins TRBV9 to TRBJ2-1, with 9 positions matching TRBD2. This CDR3 comprises 16 residues. Trimming at V came to 4 bases and at J to 7 bases, leaving 12 bases not matched to a gene. The V gene's germline CDR1 is SGDLS and CDR2 YYNGEE. CDR3 sequence reads: CASSTEIGLASNEQFF. For the CDR3, the DNA is TGTGCCAGCAGCACCGAGATTGGACTAGCGAGTAATGAGCAGTTCTTC.

The chain combines TRBV12-5 with TRBJ2-3, with D possibly matching TRBD1 (5 bases). Germline CDR1 reads LGHNT; CDR2 reads FRNRAP. Trimming pared 4 bases from V and 6 bases from J, leaving 5 bases between. This CDR3 is built from 11 residues. CDR3 bases: TGTGCTAGTGGTTCAGGGGATACGCAGTATTTT. This gives the protein CASGSGDTQYF.

The genes are TRBV27 and TRBJ2-3; TRBD1 or TRBD2 may be the D gene (6 bases each). The CDR3 consists of 16 residues. CDR1 is MNHEY, CDR2 SMNVEV, per germline (reference sequence). The V end lost 2 bases, the J end lost 1 base, and 13 bases lay between the germline ends. CDR3 region: CASSLGWGARTDTQYF. Here the CDR3 DNA reads TGTGCCAGCAGTTTAGGTTGGGGGGCCCGCACAGATACGCAGTATTTT.

In its sample, this clone was seen a few times. The V gene is TRBV6-6, the J gene TRBJ1-2, with 9 nucleotides matching TRBD1. The trim removed 5 bases at V and 5 bases at J, leaving 3 bases unmatched. Germline V lookup: CDR1 MNHNY, CDR2 SVGAGI (reference sequence). The CDR3 consists of 13 residues. DNA for the CDR3: TGTGCCAGCAGTCGGGACAGGGTATATGGCTACACCTTC. Its protein product is CASSRDRVYGYTF.

This clone was counted between two and nine times. This chain uses TRBV28 with TRBJ2-2; 7 nucleotides agree with TRBD2. The germline V gene encodes CDR1 MDHEN and CDR2 SYDVKM. The CDR3 is 15 amino acids. V dropped 3 bases and J dropped 4; count of bases not matched to a gene: 5. CDR3 DNA sequence: TGTGCCAGCAGTTTTGGGTCTAGCGGCACCGGGGAGCTGTTTTTT. Its translation is CASSFGSSGTGELFF. Looking up the rest from reference TRBV28 and TRBJ2-2 gives the full variable domain: DVKVTQSSRYLVKRTGEKVFLECVQDMDHENMFWYRQDPGLGLRLIYFSYDVKMKEKGDIPEGYSVSREKKERFSLILESASTNQTSMYLCASSFGSSGTGELFFGEGSRLTVL.

V is TRBV28 and J is TRBJ2-6; tentatively, D is TRBD1 (5 bases). CDR3 size: 16 residues. Per the germline V gene, CDR1 is MDHEN and CDR2 is SYDVKM. V dropped 6 bases and J dropped 0 bases, with 12 bases sitting between them. CDR3 bases: TGTGCCAGCAGGCTACAGGCAAGCTCTGGGGCCAACGTCCTGACTTTC. This sequence encodes CASRLQASSGANVLTF.

This sequence joins TRBV5-6 and TRBJ2-7; 14 bases align to TRBD2. This CDR3 comprises 17 residues. Germline V gene data show CDR1 as SGHDT and CDR2 as YYEEEE. With 0 bases clipped from V and 0 bases from J, the junction kept 2 bases outside the gene matches. The CDR3 sequence is CASSLGLAGGTSYEQYF. In DNA form, the CDR3 reads TGTGCCAGCAGCTTGGGACTAGCGGGAGGGACCTCCTACGAGCAGTACTTC.

Turning to this clone: Other DNA sequences in this specimen translate into the identical CDR3. The genes are TRBV7-8 and TRBJ2-1; TRBD2 matches at 7 bases. The CDR3 runs 17 residues. V lost 3 bases, J lost 2 bases, and 10 bases stayed unmatched. Per germline, CDR1 SGHVS and CDR2 FQNEAQ. The CDR3 DNA sequence: TGTGCCAGCAGCTTGTATCCTAGCGGCTCTACCTACAATGAGCAGTTCTTC. It translates to CASSLYPSGSTYNEQFF.

The V call is TRBV28, the J call TRBJ2-5; 9 nucleotides match TRBD2. Losses at the gene ends were 8 bases for V and 1 base for J; bases not matched to a gene: 11. The CDR3 covers 16 residues. The germline CDR1 and CDR2 sequences are MDHEN and SYDVKM. CDR3 DNA sequence: TGTGCCAGCCAATCAAGGAGCGGGAGGTTCCAAGAGACCCAGTACTTC. This translates into CASQSRSGRFQETQYF.

Comments on this clone: Within the sample, other DNA sequences also encode this same CDR3. The J gene is TRBJ2-7, the V gene TRBV14; no definite D call. CDR1 SGHDN and CDR2 FVKESK come from the germline V gene. The CDR3 sequence is 13 residues long. The germline V and J ends were trimmed by 1 base and 3 bases, with 7 bases remaining between them. The CDR3 nucleotides are TGTGCCAGCAGCCAAGTAAACCGCTACGAGCAGTACTTC. Translation: CASSQVNRYEQYF. Filled out from reference TRBV14 and TRBJ2-7, the complete variable domain reads EAGVTQFPSHSVIEKGQTVTLRCDPISGHDNLYWYRRVMGKEIKFLLHFVKESKQDESGMPNNRFLAERTGGTYSTLKVQPAELEDSGVYFCASSQVNRYEQYFGPGTRLTVT.

The V and J genes are TRBV28 and TRBJ2-6, with D unresolved. V shed 3 bases and J shed 1 base, with 10 bases lying between them. CDR3 length: 16 amino acids. CDR1 is MDHEN and CDR2 is SYDVKM in the germline V gene. CDR3 sequence (DNA): TGTGCCAGCAGTTTTGGCAGCCAATCTGGGGCCAACGTCCTGACTTTC. Protein: CASSFGSQSGANVLTF.

This chain connects TRBV28 to TRBJ2-7, with TRBD2 as a possible D gene (5 bases). The CDR3 spans 17 residues. CDR1 and CDR2 (germline): MDHEN, SYDVKM. Trimming took 2 bases from V and 0 from J, leaving 17 bases between them. The CDR3 DNA is TGTGCCAGCAGTTTAATTGAGTTCGGAGGTTTCTCCTACGAGCAGTACTTC. Residues: CASSLIEFGGFSYEQYF.

Only a few counts were recorded for this clone. The chain is built from TRBV6-1 and TRBJ1-1, with D possibly matching TRBD1 (5 bases). This CDR3 region has 11 residues. Germline values: CDR1 MNHNS, CDR2 SASEGT. Trimming removed 3 bases from V and 11 bases from J, with 10 bases in between. This chain's CDR3 is CASSDVGLAFF. CDR3 DNA: TGTGCCAGCAGTGATGTGGGGCTGGCTTTCTTT.